This T cell receptor (beta chain) is drawn from a study of blood T cell repertoires in COVID-19. The wider study: COVID-19 samples collected from the United States, Italy and Spain covered acute and convalescent phases. Sample material is recorded as cDNA or gDNA derived from T cells, B-cell-depleted T cells, or PBMCs.

Trimming at V came to 5 bases and at J to 2 bases, leaving 8 bases not matched to a gene. Germline CDR1 SQVTM, CDR2 ANQGSEA. The CDR3 contains 14 residues. Per the original data handling: The assay estimated nucleated cells by amplifying reference gene primers. Sequencing was performed with immunoSEQ multiplex PCR; in TCRdb, only in-frame clones are kept and a portion is missing. Clonal size and the V and J genes are those of that table, whereas D and trimming came from the DNA. The sample lists some 120,000 clones, just over 70% seen once, with around 0.9% in the top ten. V usage is TRBV29-1 and J usage is TRBJ1-1; 7 bases align to TRBD1. The origin of this receptor is a human donor with acute or convalescent COVID-19. The donor label of this sample is uncertain. Specimen: peripheral blood. For the CDR3, the DNA is TGCAGCGTTTTCCCGACAGGGTACAACACTGAAGCTTTCTTT. It yields the protein CSVFPTGYNTEAFF.